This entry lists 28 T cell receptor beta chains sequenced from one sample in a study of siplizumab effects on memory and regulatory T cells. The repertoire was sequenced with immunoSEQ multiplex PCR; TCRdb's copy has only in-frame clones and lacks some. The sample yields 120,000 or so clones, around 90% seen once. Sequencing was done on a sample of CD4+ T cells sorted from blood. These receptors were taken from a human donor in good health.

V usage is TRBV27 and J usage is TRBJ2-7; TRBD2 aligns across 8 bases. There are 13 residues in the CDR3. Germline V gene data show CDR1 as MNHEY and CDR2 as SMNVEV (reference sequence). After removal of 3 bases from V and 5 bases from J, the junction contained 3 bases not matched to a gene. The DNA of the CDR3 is TGTGCCAGCAGTTTTCGGGAGGGCGACGAGCAGTACTTC. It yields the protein CASSFREGDEQYF.

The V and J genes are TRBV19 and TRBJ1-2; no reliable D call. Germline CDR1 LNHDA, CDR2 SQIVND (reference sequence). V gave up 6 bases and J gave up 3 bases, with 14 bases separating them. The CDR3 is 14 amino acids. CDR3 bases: TGTGCCAGTAGGAGCCAGCGTCTTGACTATGGCTACACCTTC. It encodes CASRSQRLDYGYTF.

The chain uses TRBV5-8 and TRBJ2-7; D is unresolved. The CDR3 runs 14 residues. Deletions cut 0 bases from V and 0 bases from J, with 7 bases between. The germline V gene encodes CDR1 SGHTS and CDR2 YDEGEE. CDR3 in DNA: TGTGCCAGCAGCTTGGATTTCTCCTCCTACGAGCAGTACTTC. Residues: CASSLDFSSYEQYF.

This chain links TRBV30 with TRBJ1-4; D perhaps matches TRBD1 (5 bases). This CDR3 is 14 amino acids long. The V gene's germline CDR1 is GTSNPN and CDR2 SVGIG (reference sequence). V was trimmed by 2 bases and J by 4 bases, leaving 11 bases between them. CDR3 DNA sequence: TGTGCCTGGAGTAACGGGGGGAATAATGAAAAACTGTTTTTT. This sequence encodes CAWSNGGNNEKLFF.

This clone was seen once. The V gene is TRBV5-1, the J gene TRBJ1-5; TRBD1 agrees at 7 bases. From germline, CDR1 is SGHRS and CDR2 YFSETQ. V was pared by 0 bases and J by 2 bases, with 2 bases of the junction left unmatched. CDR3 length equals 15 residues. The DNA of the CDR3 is TGCGCCAGCAGCTTGGCAGGACAGGGCAATCAGCCCCAGCATTTT. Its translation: CASSLAGQGNQPQHF. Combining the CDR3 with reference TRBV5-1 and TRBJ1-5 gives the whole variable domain KAGVTQTPRYLIKTRGQQVTLSCSPISGHRSVSWYQQTPGQGLQFLFEYFSETQRNKGNFPGRFSGRQFSNSRSEMNVSTLELGDSALYLCASSLAGQGNQPQHFGDGTRLSIL.

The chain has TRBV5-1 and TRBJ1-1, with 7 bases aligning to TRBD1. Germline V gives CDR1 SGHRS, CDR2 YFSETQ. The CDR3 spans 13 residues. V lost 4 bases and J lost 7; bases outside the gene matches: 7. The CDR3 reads CASSQRDSLEAFF. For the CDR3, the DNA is TGCGCCAGCAGCCAGCGGGACAGCCTTGAAGCTTTCTTT.

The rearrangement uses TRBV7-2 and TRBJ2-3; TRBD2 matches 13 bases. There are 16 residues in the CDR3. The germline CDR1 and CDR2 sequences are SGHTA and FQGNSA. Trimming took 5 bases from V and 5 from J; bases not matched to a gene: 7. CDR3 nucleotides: TGTGCCAGCAGCACCGGACTAGCGGGAGTAGTAGATACGCAGTATTTT. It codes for CASSTGLAGVVDTQYF.

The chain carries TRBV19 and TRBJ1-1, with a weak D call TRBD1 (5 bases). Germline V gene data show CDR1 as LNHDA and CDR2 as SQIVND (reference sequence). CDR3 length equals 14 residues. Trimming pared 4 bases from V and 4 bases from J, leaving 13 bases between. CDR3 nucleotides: TGTGCCAGTAGTAGCCCCCCGGGGCGCACTGAAGCTTTCTTT. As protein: CASSSPPGRTEAFF. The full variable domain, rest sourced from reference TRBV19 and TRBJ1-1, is DGGITQSPKYLFRKEGQNVTLSCEQNLNHDAMYWYRQDPGQGLRLIYYSQIVNDFQKGDIAEGYSVSREKKESFPLTVTSAQKNPTAFYLCASSSPPGRTEAFFGQGTRLTVV.

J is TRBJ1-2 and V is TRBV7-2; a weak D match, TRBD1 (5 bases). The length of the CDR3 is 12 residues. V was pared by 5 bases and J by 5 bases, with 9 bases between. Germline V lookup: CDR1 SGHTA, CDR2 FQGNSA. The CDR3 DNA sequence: TGTGCCAGCAGCATCGACAGATATGGCTACACCTTC. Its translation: CASSIDRYGYTF.

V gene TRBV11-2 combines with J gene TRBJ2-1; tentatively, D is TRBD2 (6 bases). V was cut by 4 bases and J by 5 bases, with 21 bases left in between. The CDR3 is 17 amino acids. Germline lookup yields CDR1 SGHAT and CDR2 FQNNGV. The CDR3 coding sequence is TGTGCCAGCAGCTCAGCTCTAGTGATTGGCGGGGACAATGAGCAGTTCTTC. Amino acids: CASSSALVIGGDNEQFF.

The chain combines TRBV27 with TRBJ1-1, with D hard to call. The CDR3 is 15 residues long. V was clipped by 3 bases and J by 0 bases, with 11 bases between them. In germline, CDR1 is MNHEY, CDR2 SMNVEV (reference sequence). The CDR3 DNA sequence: TGTGCCAGCAGTTTCAACAGCCACTTGAACACTGAAGCTTTCTTT. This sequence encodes CASSFNSHLNTEAFF.

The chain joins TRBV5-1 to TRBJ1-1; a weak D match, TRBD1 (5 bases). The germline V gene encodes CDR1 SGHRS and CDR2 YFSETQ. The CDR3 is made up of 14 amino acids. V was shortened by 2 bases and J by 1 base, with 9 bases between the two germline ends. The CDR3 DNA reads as TGCGCCAGCAGCTTTCAGGGTGGGAACACTGAAGCTTTCTTT. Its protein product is CASSFQGGNTEAFF.

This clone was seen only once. CDR3 amino acids: CASPVVALYEQYF. CDR3 coding DNA: TGTGCCAGCCCGGTGGTGGCTCTCTACGAGCAGTACTTC. The chain is built from TRBV27 and TRBJ2-7; D gene uncertain. V was cut by 8 bases and J by 3 bases, with 14 bases left in between. This CDR3 comprises 13 residues. Germline V gene sequence: CDR1 MNHEY, CDR2 SMNVEV (reference sequence).

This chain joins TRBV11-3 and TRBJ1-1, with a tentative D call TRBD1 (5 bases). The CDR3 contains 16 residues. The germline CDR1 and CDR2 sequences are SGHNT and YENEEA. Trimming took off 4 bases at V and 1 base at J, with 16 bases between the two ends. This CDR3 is CASSSGTLVGNTEAFF. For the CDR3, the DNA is TGTGCCAGCAGCTCCGGGACTTTAGTAGGGAACACTGAAGCTTTCTTT.

This CDR3 reads CASSLPSTASSYNSPLHF. The DNA for the CDR3 is TGTGCCAGCTCATTACCTTCAACCGCGAGCTCCTATAATTCACCCCTCCACTTT. The chain joins TRBV18 to TRBJ1-6, with D uncertain. V was cut by 5 bases and J by 0 bases, with 17 bases left in between. CDR1 and CDR2 from the germline V gene are KGHSH and LQKENI. This CDR3 contains 18 residues.

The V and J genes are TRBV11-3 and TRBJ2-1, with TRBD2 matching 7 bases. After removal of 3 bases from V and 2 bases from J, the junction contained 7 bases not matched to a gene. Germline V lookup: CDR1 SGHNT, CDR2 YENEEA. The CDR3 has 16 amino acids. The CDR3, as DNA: TGTGCCAGCAGCTTTCGGGGGGTACCTCCCTACAATGAGCAGTTCTTC. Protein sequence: CASSFRGVPPYNEQFF. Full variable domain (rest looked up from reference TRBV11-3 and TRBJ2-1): EAGVVQSPRYKIIEKKQPVAFWCNPISGHNTLYWYLQNLGQGPELLIRYENEEAVDDSQLPKDRFSAERLKGVDSTLKIQPAELGDSAVYLCASSFRGVPPYNEQFFGPGTRLTVL.

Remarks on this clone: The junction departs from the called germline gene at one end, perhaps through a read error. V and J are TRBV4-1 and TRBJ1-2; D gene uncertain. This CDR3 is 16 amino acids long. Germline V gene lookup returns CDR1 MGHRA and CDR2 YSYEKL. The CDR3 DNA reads TGCGCCAGCAGCGAAGAGGTGGTCTCACGGCCCTATGGCTACACCTTC. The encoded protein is CASSEEVVSRPYGYTF.

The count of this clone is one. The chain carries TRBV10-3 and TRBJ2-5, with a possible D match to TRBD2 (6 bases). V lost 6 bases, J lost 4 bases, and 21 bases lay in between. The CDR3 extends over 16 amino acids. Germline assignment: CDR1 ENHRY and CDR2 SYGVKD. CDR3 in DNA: TGTGCCATCAGGCGCGGGGTACTAGATGTTGGAGAGACCCAGTACTTC. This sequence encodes CAIRRGVLDVGETQYF.

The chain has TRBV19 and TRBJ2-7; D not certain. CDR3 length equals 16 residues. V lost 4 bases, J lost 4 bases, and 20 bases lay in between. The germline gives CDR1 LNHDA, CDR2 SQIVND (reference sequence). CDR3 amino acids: CASSRRPAAILYEQYF. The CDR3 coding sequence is TGTGCCAGTAGTAGGCGGCCGGCGGCCATATTATACGAGCAGTACTTC.

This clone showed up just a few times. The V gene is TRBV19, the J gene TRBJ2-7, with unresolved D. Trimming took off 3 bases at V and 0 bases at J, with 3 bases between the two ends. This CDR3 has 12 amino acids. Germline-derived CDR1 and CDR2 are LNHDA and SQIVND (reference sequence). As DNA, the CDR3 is TGTGCCAGTAGTATGACCTCCTACGAGCAGTACTTC. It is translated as CASSMTSYEQYF.

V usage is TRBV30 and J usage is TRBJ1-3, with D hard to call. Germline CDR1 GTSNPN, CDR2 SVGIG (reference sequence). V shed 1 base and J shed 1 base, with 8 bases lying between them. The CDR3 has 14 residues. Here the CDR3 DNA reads TGTGCCTGGAGTGCGACACCTTCTGGAAACACCATATATTTT. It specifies CAWSATPSGNTIYF.

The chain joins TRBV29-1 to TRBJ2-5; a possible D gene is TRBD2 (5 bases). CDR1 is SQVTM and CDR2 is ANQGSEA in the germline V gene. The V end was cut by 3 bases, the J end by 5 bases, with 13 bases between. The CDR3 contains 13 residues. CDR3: CSVDVFSGETQYF. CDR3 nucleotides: TGCAGCGTTGACGTGTTCTCGGGGGAGACCCAGTACTTC. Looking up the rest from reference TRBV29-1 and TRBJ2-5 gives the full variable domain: SAVISQKPSRDICQRGTSLTIQCQVDSQVTMMFWYRQQPGQSLTLIATANQGSEATYESGFVIDKFPISRPNLTFSTLTVSNMSPEDSSIYLCSVDVFSGETQYFGPGTRLLVL.

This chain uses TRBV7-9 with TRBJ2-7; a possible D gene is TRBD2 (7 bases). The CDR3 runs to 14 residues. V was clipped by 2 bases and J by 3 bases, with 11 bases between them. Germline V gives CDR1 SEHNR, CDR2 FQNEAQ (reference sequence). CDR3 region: CASSLSGGRYEQYF. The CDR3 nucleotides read TGTGCCAGCAGCTTATCGGGGGGCCGCTACGAGCAGTACTTC.

For the CDR3, the DNA is TGTGCCAGCAGCAAAGTAGAGAATGAGCAGTTCTTC. Translated: CASSKVENEQFF. The genes are TRBV11-3 and TRBJ2-1; D not resolved. Germline V gene data show CDR1 as SGHNT and CDR2 as YENEEA. The CDR3 extends over 12 amino acids. Trimming shortened V by 5 bases and J by 7 bases, and 9 bases separated the two germline ends.

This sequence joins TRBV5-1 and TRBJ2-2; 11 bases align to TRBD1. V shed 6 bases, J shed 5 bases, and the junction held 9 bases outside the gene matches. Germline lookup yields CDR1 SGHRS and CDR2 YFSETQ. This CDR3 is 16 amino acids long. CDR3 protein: CASNTAGTGGTGELFF. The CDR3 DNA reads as TGCGCCAGCAACACAGCCGGGACAGGGGGGACCGGGGAGCTGTTTTTT.

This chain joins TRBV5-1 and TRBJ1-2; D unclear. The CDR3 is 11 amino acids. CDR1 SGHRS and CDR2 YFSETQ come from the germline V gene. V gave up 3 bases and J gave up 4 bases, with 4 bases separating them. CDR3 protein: CASSSPYGYTF. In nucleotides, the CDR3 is TGCGCCAGCAGCTCTCCCTATGGCTACACCTTC.

Here the CDR3 reads CASSLDRGTNSPLHF. The CDR3 DNA follows: TGTGCCAGCAGCCTTGACAGGGGTACGAATTCACCCCTCCACTTT. The gene calls are TRBV7-8 and TRBJ1-6; 8 bases line up with TRBD1. Per germline, CDR1 SGHVS and CDR2 FQNEAQ. After removal of 5 bases from V and 7 bases from J, the junction contained 7 bases not matched to a gene. This CDR3 has 15 residues. The entire variable domain, with the rest obtained from reference TRBV7-8 and TRBJ1-6, is as follows: GAGVSQSPRYKVAKRGQDVALRCDPISGHVSLFWYQQALGQGPEFLTYFQNEAQLDKSGLPSDRFFAERPEGSVSTLKIQRTQQEDSAVYLCASSLDRGTNSPLHFGNGTRLTVT.

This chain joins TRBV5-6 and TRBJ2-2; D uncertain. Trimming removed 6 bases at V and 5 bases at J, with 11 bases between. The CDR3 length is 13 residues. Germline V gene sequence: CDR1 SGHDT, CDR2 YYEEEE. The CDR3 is CASTQWATGELFF. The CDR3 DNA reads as TGTGCCAGCACTCAGTGGGCGACCGGGGAGCTGTTTTTT.